The entry below gives a single T cell receptor beta chain sequence along with its context. Its antigen remains unidentified. No clone much larger than this one lies a single base away; base qualities are absent. This specimen belongs to a study of OX40 agonist ivuxolimab in advanced cancers. The study in broad terms: Ivuxolimab was an agonistic, fully human IgG2 monoclonal antibody directed against OX40 (CD134), a costimulatory receptor. Intravenous ivuxolimab was administered to patients every 2 weeks at six dose levels: 0.01, 0.1, 0.3, 1.5, 3 and 10 mg/kg. A male proportion of almost 85% and a mean age of roughly 55 years, ranging from about 23 to 90, were recorded for the dose-escalation cohort. Among the approximately 50 dose-escalation patients, around 20 had hepatocellular carcinoma, approximately 15 melanoma, 9 renal cell carcinoma and 9 head and neck cancer. Partial responses occurred in three dose-escalation patients: two with cutaneous melanoma and one with hepatocellular carcinoma. Peripheral TCRbeta sequencing aimed to test whether ivuxolimab altered TCR sequence diversity and caused clonal T-cell expansion. Patients were allowed to have had prior anti-PD-1, anti-PD-L1 or anti-CTLA-4 therapy, and about 40% of the dose-escalation patients had been treated with checkpoint inhibitors. The paper covers the monotherapy dose-escalation part of the phase I ivuxolimab trial, which included N ≈ 57 patients. Study-level results and caveats: After ivuxolimab, expanded clones were on average more numerous among CD8+ T cells than among CD4+ T cells. Antigen specificity was not determined for the clonally expanded peripheral T cells. Partial responders in the 0.1-3.0 mg/kg groups had among the lowest normalized peripheral clonal expansion, especially among CD8+ T cells. Low levels of normalized T-cell clonal expansion were also shown by some nonresponding patients. At doses of 0.1 to 3.0 mg/kg, clonal expansion of both CD4+ and CD8+ blood T cells was observed from baseline to week 6.

Genomic DNA was extracted from sorted cells for sequencing of the TCRbeta CDR3 region. The immunoSEQ Assay was used for sequencing of TCRbeta CDR3 regions. The immuneACCESS repertoire file appears here via TCRdb, limited to in-frame rearrangements. These files lack a portion of the clones; in checked studies, under half of the deficit traces to unresolved V genes, and the cause of the others is not known. This sample is represented by 35,000 to 50,000 clones; 70% to 90% of them were singletons. More than 12% of the sample comes from the top ten. V loses 0 bases, J loses 2 bases, and the germline ends lie 20 bases apart. The germline V gene encodes CDR1 MNHEY and CDR2 SMNVEV (reference sequence). Measured from the cysteine to the phenylalanine, the CDR3 is 18 residues long. Just CDR3 DNA is preserved here, 54 bases in frame from base 1. The trial excluded patients who had a history of autoimmune disease or who were on systemic immunosuppression. Peripheral blood for TCR sequencing was drawn from every dose cohort at baseline, at cycle 4 day 1 and at cycle 7 day 1. Samples were obtained from an open-label, multicenter, first-in-human phase I dose-escalation trial of ivuxolimab. Adults with locally advanced or metastatic melanoma, renal cell carcinoma, hepatocellular carcinoma or head and neck squamous cell carcinoma were enrolled in the trial. Before TCR sequencing, CD4+ and CD8+ T cells were separately sorted from peripheral blood.

This chain is built from TRBV27 and TRBJ2-7; D gene: possibly TRBD1, on 6 matching bases. This clonotype was sampled from an adult with an advanced solid tumor such as melanoma, head and neck, liver or kidney cancer. Material: CD4+ or CD8+ T cells sorted from blood, obtained in a trial of the OX40 agonist ivuxolimab. The CDR3 region reads CASSLSNRPGQFAYEQYF. The nucleotide sequence is given as TGTGCCAGCAGTTTATCGAATAGACCGGGACAATTCGCCTACGAGCAGTACTTC.